What follows are 32 T cell receptor beta chains derived from one specimen sequenced in a study of blood T cell repertoires in COVID-19 (TCRdb year 2020). Receptor amplification or capture employed the immunoSEQ multiplex PCR assay. TCRdb carries this immuneACCESS record with in-frame sequences only. Its versions omit some clonotypes, under half of them owing to an unresolved V gene in the studies checked, with the rest unexplained. The sample table lists some 270,000 clones, around nine tenths of them with a count of one. In total, the top ten clones hold 1.9% of the sample. The material sequenced was PBMCs or T cells enriched from blood (not recorded which). The receptor set was obtained from a woman aged 60-75 years who had recovered from COVID-19.

To note about this clone: At one of its ends the junction is not consistent with the germline gene, which may arise from a read error. V gene TRBV2 combines with J gene TRBJ2-2; 12 bases are shared with TRBD2. Per germline, CDR1 SNHLY and CDR2 FYNNEI. This CDR3 spans 16 amino acids. The CDR3 reads CASSEVTSGRTEELFF. The CDR3 DNA sequence: TGTGCCAGCAGTGAAGTTACTAGCGGGAGGACCGAGGAGCTGTTTTTT.

The chain recombines TRBV5-1 with TRBJ1-1; no firm D call. The length of the CDR3 is 14 residues. V lost 4 bases, J lost 5 bases, and 15 bases lay in between. CDR1 and CDR2 from the germline V gene are SGHRS and YFSETQ. As DNA, the CDR3 is TGCGCCAGCAGCGTTACAACGGGAGGGACTGAAGCTTTCTTT. Translated: CASSVTTGGTEAFF.

This clone was seen once. The gene calls are TRBV5-5 and TRBJ1-3; D uncertain. Germline V gene sequence: CDR1 SGHKS, CDR2 YYEKEE (reference sequence). V was clipped by 2 bases and J by 0 bases, with 12 bases between them. The CDR3 sequence is 16 residues long. CDR3 residues: CASSFAARDSGNTIYF. CDR3 in DNA: TGTGCCAGCAGCTTCGCGGCCCGAGACTCTGGAAACACCATATATTTT.

The V gene is TRBV5-1, the J gene TRBJ1-3, with unresolved D. V was shortened by 4 bases and J by 0 bases, with 8 bases between the two germline ends. Germline CDR1 is SGHRS and CDR2 is YFSETQ. The CDR3 totals 14 residues. In DNA, the CDR3 is TGCGCCAGCAGCCCCGCGTACTCTGGAAACACCATATATTTT. It codes for CASSPAYSGNTIYF.

The chain couples TRBV27 to TRBJ1-5; 9 bases map to TRBD1. This CDR3 region has 16 residues. V was pared by 6 bases and J by 7 bases, with 13 bases of the junction left unmatched. CDR1 and CDR2 from the germline V gene are MNHEY and SMNVEV (reference sequence). This CDR3 is CASRKWAGTGFQPQHF. In DNA form, the CDR3 reads TGTGCCAGCAGGAAGTGGGCCGGGACAGGGTTCCAGCCCCAGCATTTT.

This chain joins TRBV9 and TRBJ2-1; tentative D call: TRBD1 (6 bases). Germline CDR1 reads SGDLS; CDR2 reads YYNGEE. This CDR3 region has 13 residues. Trimming removed 3 bases at V and 6 bases at J, with 10 bases between. The chain's CDR3 is CASSAGQLNEQFF. As DNA, the CDR3 is TGTGCCAGCAGCGCGGGACAACTCAATGAGCAGTTCTTC. The whole variable domain, remainder taken from reference TRBV9 and TRBJ2-1, is DSGVTQTPKHLITATGQRVTLRCSPRSGDLSVYWYQQSLDQGLQFLIQYYNGEERAKGNILERFSAQQFPDLHSELNLSSLELGDSALYFCASSAGQLNEQFFGPGTRLTVL.

The genes are TRBV7-3 and TRBJ2-2, with 8 bases matching TRBD2. The length of the CDR3 is 15 residues. The junction had 8 bases not matched to a gene; V was cut back by 4 bases and J by 7 bases. Germline loops: CDR1 SGHTA, CDR2 FQGTGA. The chain's CDR3 is CASSSTSEGGGELFF. The CDR3 bases are TGTGCCAGCAGCTCGACTAGCGAGGGGGGCGGGGAGCTGTTTTTT.

V and J are TRBV6-1 and TRBJ1-6; D is possibly TRBD1 (5 bases). Germline CDR1 and CDR2: MNHNS and SASEGT. V was cut by 0 bases and J by 6 bases, with 9 bases left in between. The CDR3 runs 15 residues. Here the CDR3 DNA reads TGTGCCAGCAGTGAAGCAAGGCAGGGTAATTCACCCCTCCACTTT. It encodes CASSEARQGNSPLHF.

V gene TRBV6-4 combines with J gene TRBJ2-1; TRBD1 matches at 10 bases. Germline trimming cut 5 bases from V and 7 bases from J; bases unmatched to any gene: 2. Germline-derived CDR1 and CDR2 are MRHNA and SNTAGT. The CDR3 loop spans 13 amino acids. The CDR3 DNA reads as TGTGCCAGCAGTAGGACAGGGGGGAATGAGCAGTTCTTC. It codes for CASSRTGGNEQFF.

This sequence joins TRBV28 and TRBJ1-2; D might be TRBD1 (5 bases). Trimming removed 6 bases at V and 0 bases at J, with 11 bases between. Germline values: CDR1 MDHEN, CDR2 SYDVKM. The CDR3 contains 14 residues. The CDR3 DNA sequence: TGTGCCAGCAGCCAAAAGACAGCTAACTATGGCTACACCTTC. It encodes CASSQKTANYGYTF.

The chain joins TRBV3-1 (or the pseudogene TRBV3-2) to TRBJ1-4; D not resolved. The germline CDR1 and CDR2 sequences are LGHDT and YNNKEL (reference sequence). Trimming pared 1 base from V and 0 bases from J, leaving 6 bases between. This CDR3 is built from 15 residues. The CDR3 is CASSQGTATNEKLFF. The CDR3 DNA reads as TGTGCCAGCAGCCAAGGGACTGCAACTAATGAAAAACTGTTTTTT.

The chain uses TRBV24-1 and TRBJ2-1, with D maybe TRBD2 (6 bases). V was clipped by 3 bases and J by 9 bases, with 14 bases between them. Germline CDR1 reads KGHDR; CDR2 reads SFDVKD. CDR3 length: 14 residues. CDR3 in DNA: TGTGCCACCAGTGATCCCGGGGGTAGCGGTGAGCAGTTCTTC. It encodes CATSDPGGSGEQFF.

This clone was counted a few times. The V and J genes are TRBV3-1 (or the pseudogene TRBV3-2) and TRBJ2-7, with 10 nucleotides matching TRBD2. Trimming at V came to 3 bases and at J to 2 bases, leaving 7 bases not matched to a gene. The CDR3 sequence is 16 residues long. Germline loops: CDR1 LGHDT, CDR2 YNNKEL (reference sequence). CDR3 in DNA: TGTGCCAGCAGCCAGGTGGTACTAGCGGGGCCCTACGAGCAGTACTTC. Its protein product is CASSQVVLAGPYEQYF.

The gene calls are TRBV2 and TRBJ1-2; no definite D call. This CDR3 is built from 14 residues. Deletions cut 3 bases from V and 7 bases from J, with 15 bases between. CDR1 SNHLY and CDR2 FYNNEI come from the germline V gene. CDR3 DNA sequence: TGTGCCAGCAGTGATGAGGGAAATTTTAGTGGCTACACCTTC. Its translation is CASSDEGNFSGYTF.

The rearrangement uses TRBV7-3 and TRBJ1-1, with D tentatively TRBD1 (5 bases). V gave up 6 bases and J gave up 0 bases, with 14 bases separating them. This CDR3 contains 15 residues. In germline, CDR1 is SGHTA, CDR2 FQGTGA. The CDR3 sequence is CASSPQSGVNTEAFF. CDR3 in DNA: TGTGCCAGCAGTCCGCAATCGGGGGTGAACACTGAAGCTTTCTTT. Full variable domain (outside the CDR3, taken from reference TRBV7-3 and TRBJ1-1): GAGVSQTPSNKVTEKGKYVELRCDPISGHTALYWYRQSLGQGPEFLIYFQGTGAADDSGLPNDRFFAVRPEGSVSTLKIQRTERGDSAVYLCASSPQSGVNTEAFFGQGTRLTVV.

The chain uses TRBV11-2 and TRBJ2-1, with 11 bases fitting TRBD2. Germline values: CDR1 SGHAT, CDR2 FQNNGV. V trimming: 5 bases; J trimming: 2 bases; junction bases outside the gene matches: 5. The CDR3 is 16 amino acids. This chain's CDR3 is CASSPSGLAAYNEQFF. The CDR3 region has the DNA TGTGCCAGCAGCCCATCGGGACTAGCGGCCTACAATGAGCAGTTCTTC.

This clone was counted only a few times. The rearrangement joins TRBV12-3 or TRBV12-4 to TRBJ2-7, with TRBD1 as a possible D gene (6 bases). This CDR3 contains 13 residues. V was cut by 6 bases and J by 3 bases, with 12 bases left in between. CDR3 amino acids: CASSPGDNYEQYF. CDR3 coding DNA: TGTGCCAGCAGCCCCGGGGACAACTACGAGCAGTACTTC.

The chain carries TRBV24-1 and TRBJ2-7; 11 positions match TRBD1. The CDR3 spans 15 residues. Germline CDR1 reads KGHDR; CDR2 reads SFDVKD. Losses at the gene ends were 3 bases for V and 4 bases for J; bases not matched to a gene: 4. CDR3 in amino acids: CATSDPGTGGYEQYF. DNA of the CDR3: TGTGCCACCAGTGATCCTGGGACAGGGGGTTACGAGCAGTACTTC.

This chain uses TRBV27 with TRBJ2-1; TRBD1 aligns across 9 bases. V shed 8 bases, J shed 2 bases, and the junction held 1 base outside the gene matches. Germline V gene data show CDR1 as MNHEY and CDR2 as SMNVEV (reference sequence). This CDR3 is built from 13 residues. CDR3 sequence (DNA): TGTGCCAGCGGGGACAGGGCCTACAATGAGCAGTTCTTC. Translation: CASGDRAYNEQFF.

The V gene is TRBV28, the J gene TRBJ2-7, with D maybe TRBD1 (6 bases). Germline V gene sequence: CDR1 MDHEN, CDR2 SYDVKM. The CDR3 extends over 14 amino acids. V was trimmed by 5 bases and J by 0 bases, leaving 11 bases between them. The CDR3 coding sequence is TGTGCCAGCAGTACTGGACAGCCCTCCTACGAGCAGTACTTC. It codes for CASSTGQPSYEQYF.

The chain couples TRBV2 to TRBJ1-6, with D possibly matching TRBD1 (6 bases). Germline assignment: CDR1 SNHLY and CDR2 FYNNEI. Trimming pared 6 bases from V and 10 bases from J, leaving 16 bases between. The CDR3 spans 14 residues. The CDR3 bases are TGTGCCAGCAGACTTACAGGGACGAACTCACCCCTCCACTTT. It codes for CASRLTGTNSPLHF.

The V gene is TRBV20-1, the J gene TRBJ1-1, with D perhaps TRBD1 (6 bases). Trimming pared 4 bases from V and 3 bases from J, leaving 6 bases between. This CDR3 has 11 residues. Germline CDR1 and CDR2: DFQATT and SNEGSKA (reference sequence). The CDR3 loop is CSATGDTEAFF. The CDR3 DNA sequence: TGCAGTGCTACAGGGGACACTGAAGCTTTCTTT.

CDR3 loop: CASSLGVSTSYNNEQFF. CDR3 coding DNA: TGTGCCAGCAGCTTGGGGGTTTCGACTAGCTATAACAATGAGCAGTTCTTC. The rearrangement uses TRBV5-8 and TRBJ2-1; TRBD2 aligns across 7 bases. CDR3 length: 17 residues. J lost 5 bases, V lost 0 bases, and 11 bases had no gene match. CDR1 and CDR2 from the germline V gene are SGHTS and YDEGEE.

The chain carries TRBV2 and TRBJ1-2; TRBD1 matches 9 bases. Trimming removed 6 bases from V and 3 bases from J; junction bases left unmatched: 5. The CDR3 has 14 amino acids. Germline V lookup: CDR1 SNHLY, CDR2 FYNNEI. The CDR3 loop reads CASSGTGLDYGYTF. The CDR3, as DNA: TGTGCCAGCAGCGGGACAGGGTTGGACTATGGCTACACCTTC.

With respect to this clone: At one boundary the junction diverges from the germline segment, which might be a read error. The chain has TRBV7-3 and TRBJ2-1; 10 nucleotides agree with TRBD2. Germline V gene sequence: CDR1 SGHTA, CDR2 FQGTGA. This CDR3 contains 15 residues. CDR3 loop: CASSITSGNTMQQFF. CDR3 bases: TGTGCCAGCAGCATAACTAGCGGGAATACAATGCAGCAGTTCTTC.

Points on this clone: Other DNA sequences in this specimen translate into the identical CDR3. The chain has TRBV29-1 and TRBJ1-3; no clear D gene. Germline V gene sequence: CDR1 SQVTM, CDR2 ANQGSEA. With 4 bases removed from V and 0 bases from J, the gap between germline ends came to 7 bases. The CDR3 spans 13 residues. The CDR3 bases are TGCAGCGTTGGGACTACCTCTGGAAACACCATATATTTT. This gives the protein CSVGTTSGNTIYF.

This clone was recorded once. The chain links TRBV28 to TRBJ2-1; 9 nucleotides match TRBD2. V was clipped by 3 bases and J by 1 base; unmatched bases: 16. This CDR3 has 20 residues. Germline V gene sequence: CDR1 MDHEN, CDR2 SYDVKM. In DNA form, the CDR3 reads TGTGCCAGCAGTTTTTTGTTTAGCGGGAGAGCCGACGGGTCCTACAATGAGCAGTTCTTC. As protein: CASSFLFSGRADGSYNEQFF.

The gene calls are TRBV5-1 and TRBJ1-1; D is unresolved. The V end was cut by 4 bases, the J end by 4 bases, with 14 bases between. The CDR3 has 14 residues. Per the germline V gene, CDR1 is SGHRS and CDR2 is YFSETQ. Written as DNA, the CDR3 is TGCGCCAGCAGCCCAAATCGAGGTAGCACTGAAGCTTTCTTT. Its translation is CASSPNRGSTEAFF.

The chain combines TRBV7-9 with TRBJ1-1; unclear D gene. The CDR3 is 14 amino acids. The ends were cut back, 3 bases at V and 4 bases at J, with 12 bases in the middle. Germline CDR1 is SEHNR and CDR2 is FQNEAQ (reference sequence). In DNA, the CDR3 is TGTGCCAGCAGCTTGGTTTTCGAGTCCACTGAAGCTTTCTTT. Residues: CASSLVFESTEAFF.

The chain employs TRBV28 and TRBJ1-5, with D perhaps TRBD1 (6 bases). Trimming cost V 6 bases and J 0 bases, with 12 bases left between them. Germline lookup yields CDR1 MDHEN and CDR2 SYDVKM. The CDR3 sequence is 15 residues long. CDR3 in amino acids: CASSVGHLSNQPQHF. The CDR3 DNA sequence: TGTGCCAGCAGCGTGGGACACCTTAGCAATCAGCCCCAGCATTTT.

The chain combines TRBV19 with TRBJ1-1, with TRBD1 as a possible D gene (6 bases). This CDR3 is built from 12 residues. Germline-derived CDR1 and CDR2 are LNHDA and SQIVND (reference sequence). V dropped 3 bases and J dropped 7 bases, with 9 bases sitting between them. In DNA form, the CDR3 reads TGTGCCAGTAGTATGGGGGCCGGTGAAGCTTTCTTT. Its translation: CASSMGAGEAFF.

The chain is built from TRBV30 and TRBJ1-6, with 7 bases lining up with TRBD1. CDR1 is GTSNPN, CDR2 SVGIG, per germline (reference sequence). Germline trimming cut 2 bases from V and 10 bases from J; bases unmatched to any gene: 8. The CDR3 length is 14 residues. This CDR3 reads CAWSPGGQWSPLHF. For the CDR3, the DNA is TGTGCCTGGAGTCCAGGGGGTCAATGGTCACCCCTCCACTTT.